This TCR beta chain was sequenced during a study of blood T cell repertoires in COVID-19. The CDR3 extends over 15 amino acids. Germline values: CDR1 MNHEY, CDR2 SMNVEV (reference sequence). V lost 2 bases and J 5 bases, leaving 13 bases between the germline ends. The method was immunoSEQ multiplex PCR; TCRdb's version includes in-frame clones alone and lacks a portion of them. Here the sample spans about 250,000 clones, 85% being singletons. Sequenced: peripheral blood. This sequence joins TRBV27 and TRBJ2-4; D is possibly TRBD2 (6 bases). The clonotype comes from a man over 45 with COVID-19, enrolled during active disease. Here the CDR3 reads CASSLNSGVQNIQYF. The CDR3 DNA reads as TGTGCCAGCAGTTTAAACTCGGGGGTCCAAAACATTCAGTACTTC.